Following are 13 T cell receptor beta chains from one sample sequenced in a study of tumor-infiltrating lymphocytes in primary liver carcinoma. Starting material of approximately 500 ng total RNA yielded TCR beta cDNA via a constant-region primer. Three rounds of nested multiplex PCR with slightly modified ARM-PCR produced TCR beta libraries. The opening two PCR rounds, approximately 10 cycles each, paired TRBV1-TRBV30 forward primers with a C-beta reverse primer. TCRdb redid the calling of the multiplex PCR reads with MiXCR, one entry per CDR3 protein. The sample comprises tens of thousands of distinct CDR3 sequences, 72% of which are singletons, and just under 20% rests with the top ten. Each 20-30 mg portion of unsorted bulk tissue served as the source for co-extraction of RNA and DNA. The specimen was liver tumor tissue from sampling region 1. The subset denotes: tumor region T1, superior pole. These receptors were obtained from a man in his forties or fifties with primary liver carcinoma and hepatitis B virus infection.

There are many counts of this clonotype. V gene TRBV6-5 combines with J gene TRBJ1-6; 9 bases line up with TRBD1. Germline loops: CDR1 MNHEY, CDR2 SVGAGI. The CDR3 covers 15 residues. J was trimmed by 9 bases and V by 6 bases; bases with no gene match: 9. DNA of the CDR3: TGTGCCAGCAGCCCAGGGACAGGGTCTTCTTCACCCCTCCACTTT. This translates into CASSPGTGSSSPLHF.

As regards this clonotype: No conserved phenylalanine or tryptophan ends this CDR3, so it is likely a read error. V is TRBV29-1 and J is TRBJ2-3, with 9 bases lining up with TRBD1. CDR1 and CDR2 from the germline V gene are SQVTM and ANQGSEA. The CDR3 sequence is 14 residues long. The CDR3 DNA follows: TGCAACATTGTGGCCGGGACAGGGCTAGATACGCAGTATCTT. This translates into CNIVAGTGLDTQYL.

In DNA, the CDR3 is TGTGCCAGCAGTCGAATGGGGGGACAGGGGTTCGGCACTGAAGTATTCTTT. Translating gives CASSRMGGQGFGTEVFF. This sequence joins TRBV11-2 and TRBJ1-1, with 10 bases matching TRBD1. Germline-derived CDR1 and CDR2 are SGHAT and FQNNGV. CDR3 length equals 17 residues. V gave up 6 bases and J gave up 14 bases; unmatched junction bases: 24.

This clonotype was detected many times. The J gene is TRBJ1-6, the V gene TRBV6-1, with D unclear. The ends were cut back, 4 bases at V and 4 bases at J, with 8 bases in the middle. The CDR3 totals 14 residues. The germline V gene encodes CDR1 MNHNS and CDR2 SASEGT. The CDR3: CASSALDYNSPLHF. CDR3 nucleotides: TGTGCCAGCAGTGCGCTTGATTATAATTCACCCCTCCACTTT.

About this clonotype: The CDR3 does not close with the conserved phenylalanine or tryptophan, likely indicating a read error. The DNA is left out, because the CDR3 cannot be placed on it with certainty; the CDR3 is given as TCRdb lists it. The rearrangement uses TRBV11-2 and TRBJ2-3. The CDR3 numbers 14 amino acids, ends counted. CDR1 is SGHAT, CDR2 FQNNGV, per germline. This CDR3 is CASSFRASTDTQYS.

This chain joins TRBV4-1 and TRBJ1-2, with a tentative D call TRBD1 (5 bases). Trimming stripped 1 base from V and 0 bases from J, with 12 bases between. The CDR3 has 16 amino acids. The germline V gene has CDR1 MGHRA and CDR2 YSYEKL. The CDR3 DNA reads TGCGCCAGCAGCCAAGCTCCTAGGGGTTCTAACTATGGCTACACCTTC. It translates to CASSQAPRGSNYGYTF.

Comments on this clonotype: Likely a read error: the CDR3 ends without its conserved phenylalanine or tryptophan. As DNA, the CDR3 is TGTGCCAGGAGCCTAGGGCAGGGGGGATCCTATAATTCACCCCTCCACATT. Its translation: CARSLGQGGSYNSPLHI. The chain combines TRBV14 with TRBJ1-6; 7 bases map to TRBD1. The CDR3 has 17 residues. Germline CDR1 and CDR2: SGHDN and FVKESK.

This clonotype was seen only once. Because it lacks the conserved phenylalanine or tryptophan at the end, this CDR3 is likely a read error. The chain combines TRBV4-1 with TRBJ1-5; no firm D call. This CDR3 has 14 residues. Germline lookup yields CDR1 MGHRA and CDR2 YSYEKL. V lost 3 bases to trimming and J lost 0 bases, with 6 bases between them. This CDR3 reads CASSQVYSNQPQHS. In DNA form, the CDR3 reads TGCGCCAGCAGCCAGGTGTATAGCAATCAGCCCCAGCATTCT.

This chain joins TRBV24-1 and TRBJ1-1, with a tentative D call TRBD1 (6 bases). Trimming stripped 9 bases from V and 6 bases from J, with 22 bases between. The CDR3 sequence is 15 residues long. Germline CDR1 and CDR2: KGHDR and SFDVKD. The CDR3 protein is CATPDSYPPGAEAFF. The CDR3 coding sequence is TGTGCCACCCCTGATTCATACCCCCCAGGGGCTGAAGCTTTCTTT.

Notes on this clonotype: Its ends do not fully match the called genes, so a read error is possible. Here the CDR3 reads CASSVEAAVEPQHF. CDR3 in DNA: TGTGCTAGCAGTGTGGAGGCTGCTGTTGAACCCCAGCATTTT. This sequence joins TRBV6-1 and TRBJ1-5, with no clear D. The CDR3 loop spans 14 amino acids. The germline CDR1 and CDR2 sequences are MNHNS and SASEGT.

For this clonotype: A much larger clone sits a single nucleotide away, making a read error possible. The chain combines TRBV2 with TRBJ2-1; 12 bases line up with TRBD2. The CDR3 runs 17 residues. J lost 7 bases, V lost 2 bases, and 9 bases had no gene match. Germline CDR1 reads SNHLY; CDR2 reads FYNNEI. The CDR3: CASSELRRLAGVNEQFF. The CDR3 nucleotides read TGTGCCAGCAGTGAACTCCGGAGACTAGCGGGAGTTAATGAGCAGTTCTTC.

In regard to this clonotype: Since no conserved phenylalanine or tryptophan closes the CDR3, a read error is the likely cause. The chain is built from TRBV10-3 and TRBJ2-3; D uncertain. Germline V CDR1 and CDR2: ENHRY, SYGVKD. This CDR3 spans 11 amino acids. DNA of the CDR3: TGTACCATCAGTGATCAAGATATGCAGTATCTT. Its translation: CTISDQDMQYL.

For this clonotype: Germline is not matched at one junction end, which may reflect a read error. The V gene is TRBV12-3 or TRBV12-4, the J gene TRBJ2-3, with 14 bases fitting TRBD2. This CDR3 region has 19 residues. CDR3 nucleotide sequence: TGTACCAGCAGTTTGGGACTAGCGGGAGTTGTCCCCTCGGCAGATACGCAGTATTTT. Encoded protein: CTSSLGLAGVVPSADTQYF.